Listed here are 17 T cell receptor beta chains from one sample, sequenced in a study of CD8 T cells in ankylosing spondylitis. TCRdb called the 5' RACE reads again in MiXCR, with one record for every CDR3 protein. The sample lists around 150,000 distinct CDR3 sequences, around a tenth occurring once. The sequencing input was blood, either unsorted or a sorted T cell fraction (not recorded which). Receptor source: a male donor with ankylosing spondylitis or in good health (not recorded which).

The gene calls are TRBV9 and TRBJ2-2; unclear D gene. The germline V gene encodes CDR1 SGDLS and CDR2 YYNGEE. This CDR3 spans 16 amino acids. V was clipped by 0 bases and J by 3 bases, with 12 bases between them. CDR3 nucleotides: TGTGCCAGCAGCGTAGCAGGCCGTATACACACCGGGGAGCTGTTTTTT. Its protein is CASSVAGRIHTGELFF.

CDR3 loop: CASSRDRGHDWTEAFF. The CDR3 DNA is TGTGCCAGCAGTCGGGACAGGGGGCACGATTGGACTGAAGCTTTCTTT. The rearrangement links TRBV7-9 to TRBJ1-1, with 12 bases that match TRBD1. The germline V gene has CDR1 SEHNR and CDR2 FQNEAQ (reference sequence). The CDR3 covers 16 residues. V lost 6 bases and J lost 5; bases outside the gene matches: 10.

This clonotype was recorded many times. This chain's CDR3 is CASSSPGGELFF. CDR3 bases: TGTGCCAGCAGTTCCCCGGGGGGGGAGCTGTTTTTT. The chain couples TRBV12-3 or TRBV12-4 to TRBJ2-2; D perhaps matches TRBD2 (5 bases). There are 12 residues in the CDR3. The germline V and J ends were trimmed by 4 bases and 8 bases, with 8 bases remaining between them.

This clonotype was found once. The CDR3, as DNA: TGTGCCAGCAGCTGGGAAAGACCCCCGAAAGGCAGGGTCGAGCAGTTCTTC. It yields the protein CASSWERPPKGRVEQFF. The chain recombines TRBV11-3 with TRBJ2-1; tentatively, D is TRBD1 (5 bases). The germline V and J ends were trimmed by 4 bases and 10 bases, with 26 bases remaining between them. Germline V gene sequence: CDR1 SGHNT, CDR2 YENEEA. CDR3 size: 17 residues. Full variable domain (outside the CDR3, taken from reference TRBV11-3 and TRBJ2-1): EAGVVQSPRYKIIEKKQPVAFWCNPISGHNTLYWYLQNLGQGPELLIRYENEEAVDDSQLPKDRFSAERLKGVDSTLKIQPAELGDSAVYLCASSWERPPKGRVEQFFGPGTRLTVL.

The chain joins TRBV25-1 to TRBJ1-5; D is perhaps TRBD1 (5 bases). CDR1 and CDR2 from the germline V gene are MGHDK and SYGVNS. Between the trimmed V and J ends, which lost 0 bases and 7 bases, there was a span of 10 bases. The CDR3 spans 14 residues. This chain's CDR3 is CASSEYFRDQPQHF. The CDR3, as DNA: TGTGCCAGCAGTGAATATTTCCGGGACCAGCCCCAGCATTTT.

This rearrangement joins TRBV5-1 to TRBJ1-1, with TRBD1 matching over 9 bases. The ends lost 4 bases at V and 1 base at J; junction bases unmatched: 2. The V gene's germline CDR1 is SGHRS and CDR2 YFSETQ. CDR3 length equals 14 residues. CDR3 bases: TGCGCCAGCAGCAGGGACAGGGCGAACACTGAAGCTTTCTTT. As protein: CASSRDRANTEAFF.

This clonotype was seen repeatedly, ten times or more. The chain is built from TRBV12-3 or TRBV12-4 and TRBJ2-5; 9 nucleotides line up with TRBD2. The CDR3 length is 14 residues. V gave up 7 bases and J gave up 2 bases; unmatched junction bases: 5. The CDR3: CASMRLAGQETQYF. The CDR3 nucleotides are TGTGCCAGCATGAGGCTAGCGGGGCAAGAGACCCAGTACTTC.

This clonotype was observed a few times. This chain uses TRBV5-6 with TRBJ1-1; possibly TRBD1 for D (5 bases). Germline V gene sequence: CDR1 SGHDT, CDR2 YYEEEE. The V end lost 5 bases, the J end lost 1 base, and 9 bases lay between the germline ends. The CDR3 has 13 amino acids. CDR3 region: CASSRTPNTEAFF. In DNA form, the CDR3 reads TGTGCCAGCAGTCGGACACCGAACACTGAAGCTTTCTTT.

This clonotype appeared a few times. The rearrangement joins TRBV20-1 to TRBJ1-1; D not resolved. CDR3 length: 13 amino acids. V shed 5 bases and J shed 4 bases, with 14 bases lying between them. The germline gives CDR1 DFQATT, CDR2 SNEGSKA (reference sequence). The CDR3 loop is CSAGGLVGTEAFF. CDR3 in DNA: TGCAGTGCTGGAGGACTCGTTGGCACTGAAGCTTTCTTT.

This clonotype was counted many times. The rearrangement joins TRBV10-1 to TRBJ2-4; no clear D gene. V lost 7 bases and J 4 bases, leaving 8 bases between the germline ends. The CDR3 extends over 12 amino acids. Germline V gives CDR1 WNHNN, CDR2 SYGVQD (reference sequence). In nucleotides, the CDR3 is TGCGCCAGCACCATAGGGAAAAACATTCAGTACTTC. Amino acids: CASTIGKNIQYF.

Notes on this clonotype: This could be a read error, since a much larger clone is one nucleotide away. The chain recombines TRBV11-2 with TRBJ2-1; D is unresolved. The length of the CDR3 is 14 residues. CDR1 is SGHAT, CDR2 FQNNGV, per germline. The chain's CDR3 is CTSRHRVSYNEQFF. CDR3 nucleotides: TGTACCAGCCGTCATAGGGTTTCCTACAATGAGCAGTTCTTC.

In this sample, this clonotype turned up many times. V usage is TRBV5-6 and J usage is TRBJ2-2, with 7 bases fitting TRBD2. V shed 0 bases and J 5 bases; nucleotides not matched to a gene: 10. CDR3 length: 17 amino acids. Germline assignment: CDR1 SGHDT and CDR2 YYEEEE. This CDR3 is CASSLEGLGQRTGELFF. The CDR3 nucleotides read TGTGCCAGCAGCTTGGAAGGACTAGGCCAACGGACCGGGGAGCTGTTTTTT.

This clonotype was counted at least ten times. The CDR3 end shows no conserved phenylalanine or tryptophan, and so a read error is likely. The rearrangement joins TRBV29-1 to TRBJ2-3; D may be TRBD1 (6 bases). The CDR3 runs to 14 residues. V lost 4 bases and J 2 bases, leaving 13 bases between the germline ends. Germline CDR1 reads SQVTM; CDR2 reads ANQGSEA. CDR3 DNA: TGCAGCGTTGCGGTCGGGACACCCACAGATACGCAGTATTAT. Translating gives CSVAVGTPTDTQYY.

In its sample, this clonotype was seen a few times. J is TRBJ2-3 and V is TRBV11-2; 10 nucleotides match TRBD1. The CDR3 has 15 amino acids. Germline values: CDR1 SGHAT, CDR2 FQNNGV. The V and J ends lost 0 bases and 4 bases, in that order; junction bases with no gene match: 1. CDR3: CASSLDGTGADTQYF. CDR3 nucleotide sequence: TGTGCCAGCAGCTTAGATGGGACAGGGGCAGATACGCAGTATTTT.

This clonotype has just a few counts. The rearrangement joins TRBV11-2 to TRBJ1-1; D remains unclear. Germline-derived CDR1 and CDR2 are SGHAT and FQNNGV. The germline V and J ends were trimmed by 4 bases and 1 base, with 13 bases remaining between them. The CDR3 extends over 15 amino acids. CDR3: CASSSQAGWNTEAFF. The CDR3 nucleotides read TGTGCCAGCAGCTCTCAGGCAGGCTGGAACACTGAAGCTTTCTTT.

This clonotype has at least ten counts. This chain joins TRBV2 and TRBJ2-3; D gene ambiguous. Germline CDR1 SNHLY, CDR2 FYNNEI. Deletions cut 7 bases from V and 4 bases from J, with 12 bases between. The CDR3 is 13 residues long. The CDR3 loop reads CASNKGVADTQYF. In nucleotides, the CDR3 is TGTGCCAGCAATAAGGGCGTAGCAGATACGCAGTATTTT.

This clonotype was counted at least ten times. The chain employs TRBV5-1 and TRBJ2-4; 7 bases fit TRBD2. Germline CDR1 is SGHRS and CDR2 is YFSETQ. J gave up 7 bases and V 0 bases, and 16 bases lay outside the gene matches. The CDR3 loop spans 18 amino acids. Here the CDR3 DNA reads TGCGCCAGCAGCTTGGTCGCGCTAGCGGCTTCCCGGGGGAACATTCAGTACTTC. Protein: CASSLVALAASRGNIQYF.